This entry lists 7 T cell receptor beta chains sequenced from one sample in a study of blood T cell repertoires in COVID-19. Repertoires were generated with immunoSEQ multiplex PCR, while TCRdb's copy carries only in-frame clones and drops some. The data show some 460,000 clones, approximately 90% seen once. The sequenced sample consisted of peripheral blood. These receptors were taken from a woman under 40 with acute or convalescent COVID-19.

The chain is built from TRBV24-1 and TRBJ2-2; possible D gene TRBD2, 5 bases. From germline, CDR1 is KGHDR and CDR2 SFDVKD. The CDR3 length is 17 residues. The V end lost 4 bases, the J end lost 4 bases, and 18 bases lay between the germline ends. CDR3 DNA sequence: TGTGCCACCAGTGACCCCGGACTCACTAGAAGCACCGGGGAGCTGTTTTTT. Protein: CATSDPGLTRSTGELFF.

V usage is TRBV3-1 (or the pseudogene TRBV3-2) and J usage is TRBJ1-5; a weak D match, TRBD1 (5 bases). Germline V gene sequence: CDR1 LGHDT, CDR2 YNNKEL (reference sequence). Trimming pared 2 bases from V and 4 bases from J, leaving 12 bases between. The CDR3 consists of 15 residues. DNA for the CDR3: TGTGCCAGCAGCCAATCGGCAGGGCTAAATCAGCCCCAGCATTTT. Translation gives CASSQSAGLNQPQHF.

The gene calls are TRBV6-5 and TRBJ1-2, with D tentatively TRBD1 (5 bases). The germline V gene has CDR1 MNHEY and CDR2 SVGAGI. With 6 bases removed from V and 7 bases from J, the gap between germline ends came to 12 bases. This CDR3 is 12 amino acids long. The DNA of the CDR3 is TGTGCCAGCAGGGAGACAGTCGGTGGCTACACCTTC. Translated: CASRETVGGYTF.

The rearrangement uses TRBV10-1 and TRBJ1-1; 8 bases agree with TRBD1. This CDR3 is 16 amino acids long. Germline V gene lookup returns CDR1 WNHNN and CDR2 SYGVQD (reference sequence). V trimming: 6 bases; J trimming: 3 bases; junction bases outside the gene matches: 12. The CDR3 bases are TGCGCCAGCAGCCTAATAATCAGGGGGCACGACACTGAAGCTTTCTTT. This gives the protein CASSLIIRGHDTEAFF.

V usage is TRBV6-5 and J usage is TRBJ1-2; no firm D call. V dropped 5 bases and J dropped 2 bases, with 9 bases sitting between them. This CDR3 contains 13 residues. CDR1 is MNHEY and CDR2 is SVGAGI in the germline V gene. In nucleotides, the CDR3 is TGTGCCAGCAGTCTAGACGGAAACTATGGCTACACCTTC. It yields the protein CASSLDGNYGYTF.

This rearrangement joins TRBV25-1 to TRBJ2-3, with TRBD1 as a possible D gene (5 bases). V was pared by 2 bases and J by 4 bases, with 16 bases between. Germline values: CDR1 MGHDK, CDR2 SYGVNS. The CDR3 covers 16 residues. The CDR3 coding sequence is TGTGCCAGCAGTGAAGGGCCTTACCAAGGGGCAGATACGCAGTATTTT. Translated: CASSEGPYQGADTQYF.

The J gene is TRBJ2-7, the V gene TRBV28, with 9 bases lining up with TRBD1. With V trimmed by 6 bases and J by 1 base, 13 bases remained unmatched. The CDR3 consists of 17 residues. CDR1 MDHEN and CDR2 SYDVKM come from the germline V gene. The CDR3 coding sequence is TGTGCCAGCAGAGACCCTCGACGGGACAGGGCGTCCTACGAGCAGTACTTC. This codes for CASRDPRRDRASYEQYF.